Listed below are T cell receptor beta chains from one sample, sequenced in a study of blood T cell repertoires in COVID-19. Only in-frame clones appear in the TCRdb table, and some are missing; sequencing was by immunoSEQ multiplex PCR. Of 130,000 to 150,000 clones listed, roughly 89% are singletons. Source material: peripheral blood. The origin of the receptors is a woman aged 40 to 50 with acute or convalescent COVID-19. CDR3s include the opening cysteine and the closing phenylalanine or tryptophan. The D gene is left open where the match is weak. A clone size is listed for some rows: how often the clone was seen (once, few, many), or a class if it is expanded.

d_call: .; clone_size: .; v_call: TRBV4-3; j_call: TRBJ2-3; cdr3_aa: CASSQESGVSTDAQYF; cdr3_nt: TGCGCCAGCAGCCAAGAATCGGGGGTCAGCACAGATGCGCAGTATTTT
d_call: .; clone_size: .; v_call: TRBV7-2; j_call: TRBJ2-7; cdr3_aa: CASSRDSTTSYEQYF; cdr3_nt: TGTGCCAGCAGCCGGGACTCTACGACTTCCTACGAGCAGTACTTC
d_call: TRBD2; clone_size: .; v_call: TRBV5-1; j_call: TRBJ2-1; cdr3_aa: CASRNPGAGNEQFF; cdr3_nt: TGCGCCAGCAGGAACCCGGGAGCGGGGAATGAGCAGTTCTTC
d_call: .; clone_size: .; v_call: TRBV4-3; j_call: TRBJ2-2; cdr3_aa: CASSQDAGASTGELFF; cdr3_nt: TGCGCCAGCAGCCAAGATGCGGGGGCGAGTACCGGGGAGCTGTTTTTT
d_call: .; clone_size: .; v_call: TRBV30; j_call: TRBJ1-1; cdr3_aa: CAWFGLEAFF; cdr3_nt: TGTGCCTGGTTCGGACTGGAAGCTTTCTTT
d_call: .; clone_size: .; v_call: TRBV6-5; j_call: TRBJ1-3; cdr3_aa: CASSYSFSSGNTIYF; cdr3_nt: TGTGCCAGCAGTTACTCATTCAGCTCTGGAAACACCATATATTTT
d_call: .; clone_size: .; v_call: TRBV30; j_call: TRBJ1-5; cdr3_aa: CAWSVMTGNQPQHF; cdr3_nt: TGTGCCTGGAGTGTAATGACCGGGAATCAGCCCCAGCATTTT
d_call: .; clone_size: .; v_call: TRBV2; j_call: TRBJ2-3; cdr3_aa: CASSAQGRDTQYF; cdr3_nt: TGTGCCAGCAGTGCCCAGGGTAGGGATACGCAGTATTTT
d_call: TRBD1; clone_size: .; v_call: TRBV5-1; j_call: TRBJ1-1; cdr3_aa: CASSLGDRVTPEAFF; cdr3_nt: TGCGCCAGCAGCTTGGGGGACAGGGTTACCCCTGAAGCTTTCTTT
d_call: TRBD1; clone_size: .; v_call: TRBV5-1; j_call: TRBJ2-7; cdr3_aa: CASSSLVSGQGEGEQYF; cdr3_nt: TGCGCCAGCAGCTCACTTGTCTCTGGACAGGGGGAAGGCGAGCAGTACTTC
d_call: .; clone_size: .; v_call: TRBV7-9; j_call: TRBJ1-4; cdr3_aa: CASRQQGEKLFF; cdr3_nt: TGTGCCAGCAGACAACAGGGTGAAAAACTGTTTTTT
d_call: .; clone_size: .; v_call: TRBV4-3; j_call: TRBJ2-7; cdr3_aa: CASSLFTRGAYEQYF; cdr3_nt: TGCGCCAGCAGCCTTTTCACCCGGGGAGCCTACGAGCAGTACTTC
d_call: TRBD1; clone_size: once; v_call: TRBV13; j_call: TRBJ2-7; cdr3_aa: CASSSARQGRYEQYF; cdr3_nt: TGTGCCAGCAGCTCAGCCCGACAGGGGAGGTACGAGCAGTACTTC
d_call: TRBD1; clone_size: .; v_call: TRBV9; j_call: TRBJ2-2; cdr3_aa: CASSPPGGSGELFF; cdr3_nt: TGTGCCAGCAGCCCGCCAGGGGGCTCCGGGGAGCTGTTTTTT
d_call: TRBD2; clone_size: .; v_call: TRBV7-2; j_call: TRBJ2-5; cdr3_aa: CASSGLLGAGAGETQYF; cdr3_nt: TGTGCCAGCAGCGGACTACTCGGAGCGGGGGCCGGGGAGACCCAGTACTTC
d_call: .; clone_size: .; v_call: TRBV11-1; j_call: TRBJ1-5; cdr3_aa: CASSAGPQSQPQHF; cdr3_nt: TGTGCCAGCAGCGCGGGGCCTCAGTCACAGCCCCAGCATTTT
d_call: TRBD1; clone_size: .; v_call: TRBV5-1; j_call: TRBJ1-1; cdr3_aa: CASSAQGGRNTEAFF; cdr3_nt: TGCGCCAGCAGCGCCCAAGGGGGCAGGAACACTGAAGCTTTCTTT
d_call: .; clone_size: .; v_call: TRBV13; j_call: TRBJ1-5; cdr3_aa: CASSLGALHSNQPQHF; cdr3_nt: TGTGCCAGCAGCTTAGGGGCTTTGCATAGCAATCAGCCCCAGCATTTT
d_call: .; clone_size: once; v_call: TRBV12-3/TRBV12-4; j_call: TRBJ1-1; cdr3_aa: CASRPRGNTEAFF; cdr3_nt: TGTGCCAGCAGACCTCGGGGGAACACTGAAGCTTTCTTT
d_call: .; clone_size: .; v_call: TRBV7-9; j_call: TRBJ1-1; cdr3_aa: CASSTHPGERNTEAFF; cdr3_nt: TGTGCCAGCAGCACCCACCCAGGGGAAAGGAACACTGAAGCTTTCTTT
d_call: TRBD1; clone_size: .; v_call: TRBV19; j_call: TRBJ1-1; cdr3_aa: CASSGRQGVNTEAFF; cdr3_nt: TGTGCCAGTAGTGGCCGACAGGGTGTGAACACTGAAGCTTTCTTT
d_call: .; clone_size: .; v_call: TRBV5-1; j_call: TRBJ2-7; cdr3_aa: CASSQYTTSWYEQYF; cdr3_nt: TGCGCCAGCAGCCAATATACGACTAGTTGGTACGAGCAGTACTTC
d_call: TRBD1; clone_size: .; v_call: TRBV5-1; j_call: TRBJ1-1; cdr3_aa: CASSHTRTGDTEAFF; cdr3_nt: TGCGCCAGCAGCCATACTCGGACAGGGGACACTGAAGCTTTCTTT
d_call: .; clone_size: .; v_call: TRBV4-3; j_call: TRBJ2-3; cdr3_aa: CASSQDDSLASDPTDTQYF; cdr3_nt: TGCGCCAGCAGCCAAGATGATTCCCTGGCTAGCGACCCCACAGATACGCAGTATTTT
d_call: TRBD1; clone_size: .; v_call: TRBV5-1; j_call: TRBJ1-2; cdr3_aa: CASSLEDRGAIYGYTF; cdr3_nt: TGCGCCAGCAGCCTTGAAGACAGGGGCGCTATCTATGGCTACACCTTC
d_call: .; clone_size: .; v_call: TRBV4-3; j_call: TRBJ2-5; cdr3_aa: CASSQEWGSQETQYF; cdr3_nt: TGCGCCAGCAGCCAAGAGTGGGGCAGCCAGGAGACCCAGTACTTC
d_call: TRBD1; clone_size: .; v_call: TRBV28; j_call: TRBJ2-7; cdr3_aa: CASSGQVGSYEQYF; cdr3_nt: TGTGCCAGCAGTGGACAGGTCGGCTCCTACGAGCAGTACTTC
d_call: TRBD1; clone_size: .; v_call: TRBV5-1; j_call: TRBJ1-4; cdr3_aa: CASSLYGTGREKLFF; cdr3_nt: TGCGCCAGCAGCTTGTATGGGACAGGGCGTGAAAAACTGTTTTTT
d_call: .; clone_size: .; v_call: TRBV7-8; j_call: TRBJ2-7; cdr3_aa: CASSLAEQGTRYEQYF; cdr3_nt: TGTGCCAGCAGCTTAGCGGAACAGGGTACGCGGTACGAGCAGTACTTC
d_call: TRBD1; clone_size: .; v_call: TRBV15; j_call: TRBJ1-6; cdr3_aa: CATSRVTRGSPLHF; cdr3_nt: TGTGCCACCAGCAGAGTTACCAGGGGGTCACCCCTCCACTTT
d_call: TRBD2; clone_size: .; v_call: TRBV10-3; j_call: TRBJ2-3; cdr3_aa: CAISGTSGLGDTQYF; cdr3_nt: TGTGCCATCAGTGGGACTAGCGGGTTGGGGGATACGCAGTATTTT
d_call: .; clone_size: .; v_call: TRBV6-6; j_call: TRBJ1-1; cdr3_aa: CASIPWEAAGTEAFF; cdr3_nt: TGTGCCAGCATCCCATGGGAGGCAGCTGGGACTGAAGCTTTCTTT
d_call: TRBD1; clone_size: once; v_call: TRBV25-1; j_call: TRBJ2-6; cdr3_aa: CASSETEGAPGANVLTF; cdr3_nt: TGTGCCAGCAGTGAAACTGAGGGGGCTCCTGGGGCCAACGTCCTGACTTTC
d_call: TRBD1; clone_size: .; v_call: TRBV4-3; j_call: TRBJ1-4; cdr3_aa: CASSQGVDRDYTEKLFF; cdr3_nt: TGCGCCAGCAGCCAGGGAGTCGACAGGGATTATACCGAAAAACTGTTTTTT
d_call: .; clone_size: .; v_call: TRBV14; j_call: TRBJ1-1; cdr3_aa: CASSPRGTSNTEAFF; cdr3_nt: TGTGCCAGCAGCCCGCGAGGAACCTCGAACACTGAAGCTTTCTTT
d_call: .; clone_size: .; v_call: TRBV7-6; j_call: TRBJ1-1; cdr3_aa: CASSQTQNQGRPEAFF; cdr3_nt: TGTGCCAGCAGCCAAACCCAGAACCAGGGTCGACCTGAAGCTTTCTTT
d_call: .; clone_size: .; v_call: TRBV4-2; j_call: TRBJ1-2; cdr3_aa: CASSQDGEAYGYTF; cdr3_nt: TGTGCCAGCAGCCAAGATGGGGAGGCATATGGCTACACCTTC
d_call: TRBD1; clone_size: .; v_call: TRBV7-9; j_call: TRBJ2-2; cdr3_aa: CASSLFGTVTGELFF; cdr3_nt: TGTGCCAGCAGCTTATTCGGGACAGTCACCGGGGAGCTGTTTTTT
d_call: .; clone_size: .; v_call: TRBV18; j_call: TRBJ1-5; cdr3_aa: CASSPDIFQPQHF; cdr3_nt: TGTGCCAGCTCACCCGACATTTTTCAGCCCCAGCATTTT
d_call: .; clone_size: once; v_call: TRBV19; j_call: TRBJ1-2; cdr3_aa: CASSPRQERYGYTF; cdr3_nt: TGTGCCAGTAGTCCCAGACAGGAGCGTTATGGCTACACCTTC
d_call: .; clone_size: .; v_call: TRBV6-5; j_call: TRBJ1-6; cdr3_aa: CASSYSRDSYNSPLHF; cdr3_nt: TGTGCCAGCAGTTACTCTCGAGACAGCTATAATTCACCCCTCCACTTT
d_call: .; clone_size: .; v_call: TRBV28; j_call: TRBJ2-3; cdr3_aa: CASSSSAGTSDTQYF; cdr3_nt: TGTGCCAGCAGTTCGTCAGCGGGGACATCAGATACGCAGTATTTT
d_call: .; clone_size: .; v_call: TRBV18; j_call: TRBJ1-3; cdr3_aa: CASSPAGFGNTIYF; cdr3_nt: TGTGCCAGCTCACCAGCGGGGTTCGGAAACACCATATATTTT
d_call: TRBD2; clone_size: .; v_call: TRBV7-3; j_call: TRBJ2-1; cdr3_aa: CASSSTSGGDYNEQFF; cdr3_nt: TGTGCCAGCAGCTCCACTAGCGGGGGGGACTACAATGAGCAGTTCTTC
d_call: .; clone_size: .; v_call: TRBV5-1; j_call: TRBJ1-2; cdr3_aa: CASSLDGLVRNYGYTF; cdr3_nt: TGCGCCAGCAGCTTGGATGGTTTGGTGCGGAACTATGGCTACACCTTC
d_call: .; clone_size: .; v_call: TRBV6-1; j_call: TRBJ2-7; cdr3_aa: CASSEYGRGADEQYF; cdr3_nt: TGTGCCAGCAGTGAGTACGGCAGGGGGGCGGACGAGCAGTACTTC
d_call: .; clone_size: .; v_call: TRBV7-2; j_call: TRBJ2-7; cdr3_aa: CASSLPGGGLDEQYF; cdr3_nt: TGTGCCAGCAGCTTACCCGGGGGTGGTCTGGACGAGCAGTACTTC
d_call: TRBD2; clone_size: once; v_call: TRBV27; j_call: TRBJ2-7; cdr3_aa: CASSISGTSGSSEQYF; cdr3_nt: TGTGCCAGCAGTATATCCGGGACTAGCGGGTCCTCCGAGCAGTACTTC
d_call: .; clone_size: once; v_call: TRBV6-6; j_call: TRBJ2-7; cdr3_aa: CASSYLGPAYEQYF; cdr3_nt: TGTGCCAGCAGTTACCTGGGGCCAGCCTACGAGCAGTACTTC
d_call: .; clone_size: .; v_call: TRBV24-1; j_call: TRBJ1-2; cdr3_aa: CATSEGVYYGYTF; cdr3_nt: TGTGCCACCAGTGAAGGAGTATACTATGGCTACACCTTC
d_call: .; clone_size: .; v_call: TRBV11-3; j_call: TRBJ2-2; cdr3_aa: CASSLEGAGTGELFF; cdr3_nt: TGTGCCAGCAGCTTAGAGGGGGCAGGGACCGGGGAGCTGTTTTTT
d_call: TRBD1; clone_size: .; v_call: TRBV19; j_call: TRBJ1-4; cdr3_aa: CASSPPRGEKLFF; cdr3_nt: TGTGCCAGTAGTCCCCCCAGGGGGGAAAAACTGTTTTTT
d_call: TRBD1; clone_size: .; v_call: TRBV19; j_call: TRBJ1-1; cdr3_aa: CASSIDRDSLKAFF; cdr3_nt: TGTGCCAGTAGTATAGATCGGGACAGCCTCAAGGCTTTCTTT
d_call: TRBD2; clone_size: .; v_call: TRBV4-1; j_call: TRBJ2-7; cdr3_aa: CASSPGLERVGQYF; cdr3_nt: TGCGCCAGCAGCCCCGGACTAGAGAGGGTAGGGCAGTACTTC
d_call: TRBD2; clone_size: .; v_call: TRBV5-4; j_call: TRBJ2-6; cdr3_aa: CASSTGLAPSSGANVLTF; cdr3_nt: TGTGCCAGCAGCACAGGACTAGCCCCTAGCTCTGGGGCCAACGTCCTGACTTTC
d_call: TRBD1; clone_size: .; v_call: TRBV6-6; j_call: TRBJ1-5; cdr3_aa: CASSAGQFNQPQHF; cdr3_nt: TGTGCCAGCAGTGCGGGACAGTTCAATCAGCCCCAGCATTTT
d_call: .; clone_size: few; v_call: TRBV11-2; j_call: TRBJ1-5; cdr3_aa: CASSLDTHRNQPQHF; cdr3_nt: TGTGCCAGCAGCTTAGACACACACCGCAATCAGCCCCAGCATTTT
d_call: TRBD1; clone_size: .; v_call: TRBV29-1; j_call: TRBJ1-4; cdr3_aa: CSVALGSGGGGKLFF; cdr3_nt: TGCAGCGTTGCCCTAGGTTCAGGGGGCGGCGGAAAACTGTTTTTT
d_call: TRBD2; clone_size: .; v_call: TRBV7-2; j_call: TRBJ2-3; cdr3_aa: CASSFGAGAGTDTQYF; cdr3_nt: TGTGCCAGCAGCTTTGGGGCGGGAGCCGGGACAGATACGCAGTATTTT
d_call: TRBD2; clone_size: .; v_call: TRBV4-1; j_call: TRBJ2-1; cdr3_aa: CASSWTSGSGNGEQFF; cdr3_nt: TGCGCCAGCAGCTGGACTAGCGGGAGTGGCAATGGTGAGCAGTTCTTC